The rows below give T cell receptor beta chains drawn from one sample of a study of radiation and T cells in renal cell carcinoma. TCRdb's copy holds only in-frame clones and misses some; the assay was immunoSEQ multiplex PCR. The sample lists about 88,000 clones, about 88% occurring once. Sequenced material: blood, taken from a patient whose treatment included radiotherapy and nephrectomy. These receptors were taken from a man aged 50 to 59 with renal cell carcinoma. The CDR3 runs from the conserved cysteine through the conserved F or W. D genes are given only for firm matches. Some rows have no size entry. The others give once, few or many, or a class for an expanded clone.

>TRBJ1-1|NA|NA|TRBV7-2
CASSFVQQNTEAFF
TGTGCCAGCAGCTTTGTACAACAGAACACTGAAGCTTTCTTT
>TRBJ2-1|NA|TRBD2|TRBV7-2
CASSLVAGGANEQFF
TGTGCCAGCAGCTTAGTTGCGGGAGGGGCCAATGAGCAGTTCTTC
>TRBJ2-7|once|NA|TRBV6-1
CASARLLGEQYF
TGTGCCAGCGCGAGGCTATTGGGGGAGCAGTACTTC
>TRBJ2-6|NA|TRBD1|TRBV2
CASRRDRDSSGANVLTF
TGTGCCAGCAGACGGGACAGGGATAGCTCTGGGGCCAACGTCCTGACTTTC
>TRBJ2-5|NA|TRBD2|TRBV2
CASSGGLAGYETQYF
TGTGCCAGCAGCGGGGGGCTAGCGGGCTACGAGACCCAGTACTTC
>TRBJ1-5|NA|NA|TRBV6-5
CASGSYQPQHF
TGTGCCAGCGGCAGTTATCAGCCCCAGCATTTT
>TRBJ1-2|NA|NA|TRBV21-1
CASNDRILRYTF
TGTGCCAGCAACGACAGGATCCTTCGCTACACCTTC
>TRBJ1-6|NA|NA|TRBV30
CAWSVGGSYNSPLHF
TGTGCCTGGAGTGTGGGAGGCTCCTATAATTCACCCCTCCACTTT
>TRBJ2-7|NA|TRBD2|TRBV7-3
CASSIGGAGGKYEQYF
TGTGCCAGCAGCATAGGGGGCGCGGGAGGGAAATACGAGCAGTACTTC
>TRBJ2-3|NA|NA|TRBV9
CASTRADGATQYF
TGTGCCAGCACCCGAGCGGATGGGGCTACGCAGTATTTT
>TRBJ2-3|few|TRBD2|TRBV10-3
CAISEGAGGPLADTQYF
TGTGCCATCAGTGAAGGAGCGGGGGGGCCCCTCGCAGATACGCAGTATTTT
>TRBJ2-7|NA|NA|TRBV5-1
CASSIQGHGTSEQYF
TGCGCCAGCAGCATTCAGGGACATGGGACCTCCGAGCAGTACTTC
>TRBJ2-2|NA|TRBD2|TRBV6-5
CASSYGGGNTGELFF
TGTGCCAGCAGTTACGGGGGGGGAAACACCGGGGAGCTGTTTTTT
>TRBJ1-1|NA|NA|TRBV7-9
CASSLERSTQAFF
TGTGCCAGCAGCTTAGAGAGGTCCACACAAGCTTTCTTT
>TRBJ2-3|NA|TRBD2|TRBV29-1
CSVAQERGTYTDTQYF
TGCAGCGTTGCACAAGAGCGGGGGACCTACACAGATACGCAGTATTTT
>TRBJ1-1|few|TRBD1|TRBV30
CAWSGPDRVDSNTEAFF
TGTGCCTGGAGCGGACCCGACAGGGTAGATTCAAACACTGAAGCTTTCTTT
>TRBJ1-1|NA|NA|TRBV21-1
CASSLPGFTEAFF
TGTGCCAGCAGCCTCCCGGGGTTCACTGAAGCTTTCTTT
>TRBJ2-7|NA|TRBD1|TRBV6-6
CASSYSGGTGGYEQYF
TGTGCCAGCAGTTACTCAGGGGGGACAGGGGGATACGAGCAGTACTTC
>TRBJ2-1|NA|TRBD2|TRBV6-1
CASRGRGWNEQFF
TGTGCCAGCAGGGGGCGGGGGTGGAATGAGCAGTTCTTC
>TRBJ1-2|NA|NA|TRBV2
CASSEARTIYGYTF
TGTGCCAGCAGTGAAGCTCGCACAATCTATGGCTACACCTTC
>TRBJ1-2|few|TRBD1|TRBV20-1
CSASDRGGYTF
TGCAGTGCTAGTGACAGGGGCGGCTACACCTTC
>TRBJ2-1|NA|NA|TRBV5-5
CASSFRAPSYNEQFF
TGTGCCAGCAGCTTCCGCGCTCCCTCCTACAATGAGCAGTTCTTC
>TRBJ1-2|NA|NA|TRBV7-2
CASSPVSPSNYGYTF
TGTGCCAGCAGCCCCGTCAGTCCATCGAACTATGGCTACACCTTC
>TRBJ1-6|NA|NA|TRBV4-2
CASSQERFAVTNSPLHF
TGTGCCAGCAGCCAAGAGAGGTTCGCAGTAACAAATTCACCCCTCCACTTT
>TRBJ1-6|NA|NA|TRBV11-2
CASSLISLRYYNSPLHF
TGTGCCAGCAGCTTAATCAGTCTGCGCTACTATAATTCACCCCTCCACTTT
>TRBJ1-1|NA|TRBD1|TRBV5-1
CASSFGTENTEAFF
TGCGCCAGCAGCTTCGGGACAGAAAACACTGAAGCTTTCTTT
>TRBJ2-3|NA|TRBD1|TRBV27
CASSDRGTDTQYF
TGTGCCAGCAGCGACAGGGGGACAGATACGCAGTATTTT
>TRBJ1-3|NA|NA|TRBV27
CASTYLGGGAYRNTIYF
TGTGCCAGCACTTACCTGGGGGGAGGGGCTTACAGAAACACCATATATTTT
>TRBJ2-2|NA|TRBD1|TRBV7-9
CASSLSGTGVGTGELFF
TGTGCCAGCAGCTTGTCCGGGACAGGGGTTGGCACCGGGGAGCTGTTTTTT
>TRBJ1-5|NA|NA|TRBV7-6
CASSLEGRDYGGPQHF
TGTGCCAGCAGCTTAGAGGGCAGGGATTACGGAGGCCCCCAGCATTTT
>TRBJ1-3|NA|TRBD1|TRBV7-2
CASSLAMVGTGFGNTIYF
TGTGCCAGCAGCTTAGCTATGGTGGGGACAGGGTTCGGAAACACCATATATTTT
>TRBJ1-5|once|NA|TRBV19
CASSIEGRGNQPQHF
TGTGCCAGTAGTATTGAGGGACGAGGCAATCAGCCCCAGCATTTT
>TRBJ2-7|NA|NA|TRBV29-1
CSVESGGAFPGQYF
TGCAGCGTTGAATCAGGGGGGGCTTTTCCTGGGCAGTACTTC
>TRBJ2-1|NA|TRBD2|TRBV9
CASSAVAGVYNEQFF
TGTGCCAGCAGCGCCGTAGCGGGAGTTTACAATGAGCAGTTCTTC
>TRBJ1-2|NA|NA|TRBV29-1
CSVEGVDSLSNYGYTF
TGCAGCGTTGAAGGCGTGGACAGCCTCTCTAACTATGGCTACACCTTC
>TRBJ2-2|few|NA|TRBV5-1
CASNRGLAPNTGELFF
TGCGCCAGCAACCGAGGGCTAGCGCCGAACACCGGGGAGCTGTTTTTT
>TRBJ1-2|NA|NA|TRBV28
CASSFQDGYGYTF
TGTGCCAGCAGTTTTCAGGACGGCTATGGCTACACCTTC
>TRBJ2-5|NA|NA|TRBV19
CASGGVGGEETQYF
TGTGCCAGTGGTGGAGTAGGCGGGGAAGAGACCCAGTACTTC
>TRBJ1-1|NA|NA|TRBV30
CAWSGQRNTEAFF
TGTGCCTGGAGTGGACAGAGGAACACTGAAGCTTTCTTT
>TRBJ2-7|NA|NA|TRBV27
CAGVRDYEQYF
TGTGCCGGGGTACGGGACTACGAGCAGTACTTC
>TRBJ2-7|NA|NA|TRBV27
CASSLKGSGYEQYF
TGTGCCAGCAGTTTAAAGGGCAGTGGGTACGAGCAGTACTTC
>TRBJ2-1|NA|TRBD1|TRBV28
CASRLDRGGHNEQFF
TGTGCCAGCAGATTGGACAGGGGTGGCCACAATGAGCAGTTCTTC
>TRBJ1-1|NA|NA|TRBV12-5
CASGQQVYTEAFF
TGTGCTAGTGGTCAACAGGTGTACACTGAAGCTTTCTTT
>TRBJ2-5|NA|NA|TRBV10-1
CASSESGGVGETQYF
TGCGCCAGCAGTGAGTCTGGTGGTGTAGGGGAGACCCAGTACTTC
>TRBJ2-7|NA|TRBD1|TRBV27
CASSLSGRGFSYEQYF
TGTGCCAGCAGTTTATCCGGCAGGGGGTTTTCCTACGAGCAGTACTTC
>TRBJ1-1|few|TRBD1|TRBV4-3
CASSQDPGRQGRTEAFF
TGCGCCAGCAGCCAAGATCCGGGGCGACAGGGGCGCACTGAAGCTTTCTTT
>TRBJ1-1|NA|NA|TRBV6-4
CASSDSNRNTEAFF
TGTGCCAGCAGTGACTCGAACAGGAACACTGAAGCTTTCTTT
>TRBJ2-3|once|NA|TRBV5-1
CASSLGSGVSTDTQYF
TGCGCCAGCAGCTTGGGTTCCGGGGTAAGCACAGATACGCAGTATTTT
>TRBJ1-1|NA|NA|TRBV7-2
CASSLVRAEAFF
TGTGCCAGCAGCTTAGTTCGGGCTGAAGCTTTCTTT
>TRBJ1-2|NA|TRBD1|TRBV5-4
CASSWGQGNYGYTF
TGTGCCAGCAGCTGGGGACAGGGTAACTATGGCTACACCTTC
>TRBJ1-4|once|TRBD1|TRBV5-4
CASSPGTGNEKLFF
TGTGCCAGCAGTCCCGGGACAGGGAATGAAAAACTGTTTTTT
>TRBJ1-5|NA|NA|TRBV5-4
CASSLWGISQPQHF
TGTGCCAGCAGCCTCTGGGGGATTAGTCAGCCCCAGCATTTT
>TRBJ1-3|NA|NA|TRBV7-9
CASSDTGSGNTIYF
TGTGCCAGCAGCGATACAGGCTCTGGAAACACCATATATTTT